Following are 10 T cell receptor beta chains from one sample sequenced in a study of T cell responses to AZD1222 COVID-19 vaccine (dated by TCRdb to 2020 to 2023). Libraries came from the immunoSEQ multiplex PCR assay. Not all clones reach the TCRdb copy of this immuneACCESS table, which keeps in-frame sequences only. Checked studies attribute under half of the gap to unresolved V genes and leave the rest unexplained. The sample table shows 150,000 or so clones, and around 89% are seen once. The ten largest account for roughly 2% of the sample. Sample time point, as interpreted from the label and publication: baseline before first vaccination. The source material was peripheral blood, sampled on day 0 of AZD1222 vaccination. These TCRs come from an adult in good health.

The chain employs TRBV28 and TRBJ2-7; 11 bases map to TRBD1. With V trimmed by 5 bases and J by 3 bases, 6 bases remained unmatched. CDR1 is MDHEN and CDR2 is SYDVKM in the germline V gene. CDR3 length equals 15 residues. In nucleotides, the CDR3 is TGTGCCAGCAGTCCGGGCGGGACAGGGGGCTACGAGCAGTACTTC. As protein: CASSPGGTGGYEQYF. The full variable domain, with the rest looked up from reference TRBV28 and TRBJ2-7, is DVKVTQSSRYLVKRTGEKVFLECVQDMDHENMFWYRQDPGLGLRLIYFSYDVKMKEKGDIPEGYSVSREKKERFSLILESASTNQTSMYLCASSPGGTGGYEQYFGPGTRLTVT.

This rearrangement joins TRBV19 to TRBJ1-6; 8 bases map to TRBD1. Germline trimming cut 5 bases from V and 6 bases from J; bases unmatched to any gene: 0. The CDR3 contains 13 residues. The germline gives CDR1 LNHDA, CDR2 SQIVND (reference sequence). Here the CDR3 DNA reads TGTGCCAGTAGTGGACAGGGTAATTCACCCCTCCACTTT. Translating it yields CASSGQGNSPLHF. The full variable domain, its missing parts supplied by reference TRBV19 and TRBJ1-6, is DGGITQSPKYLFRKEGQNVTLSCEQNLNHDAMYWYRQDPGQGLRLIYYSQIVNDFQKGDIAEGYSVSREKKESFPLTVTSAQKNPTAFYLCASSGQGNSPLHFGNGTRLTVT.

This clone was seen once. The V call is TRBV11-3, the J call TRBJ1-5; TRBD1 might be the D (6 bases). V was pared by 5 bases and J by 3 bases, with 14 bases between. The CDR3 runs 15 residues. CDR1 and CDR2 from the germline V gene are SGHNT and YENEEA. CDR3 DNA: TGTGCCAGCAGCCAGGATGGGGGCGCCAATCAGCCCCAGCATTTT. Amino acid sequence: CASSQDGGANQPQHF.

Only a few counts were recorded for this clone. The chain joins TRBV4-2 to TRBJ2-3, with D possibly matching TRBD2 (5 bases). V was clipped by 6 bases and J by 4 bases, with 11 bases between them. Germline V gene lookup returns CDR1 LGHNA and CDR2 YNFKEQ. This CDR3 has 13 amino acids. CDR3 protein: CASSRTGSDTQYF. CDR3 nucleotide sequence: TGTGCCAGCAGTCGGACTGGTTCAGATACGCAGTATTTT.

The gene calls are TRBV27 and TRBJ1-2; 7 bases match TRBD1. V lost 3 bases and J lost 5; bases outside the gene matches: 6. This CDR3 comprises 14 residues. CDR1 is MNHEY and CDR2 is SMNVEV in the germline V gene (reference sequence). The CDR3 sequence: CASSFTGVGYGYTF. The CDR3 nucleotides read TGTGCCAGCAGTTTTACAGGGGTCGGGTATGGCTACACCTTC.

V and J are TRBV29-1 and TRBJ1-2; 8 bases agree with TRBD1. The length of the CDR3 is 12 residues. Per the germline V gene, CDR1 is SQVTM and CDR2 is ANQGSEA. Trimming removed 2 bases from V and 8 bases from J; junction bases left unmatched: 4. The CDR3 sequence is CSVERQGSGYTF. Written as DNA, the CDR3 is TGCAGCGTTGAACGACAGGGGAGCGGCTACACCTTC.

The chain combines TRBV19 with TRBJ1-2; 9 bases line up with TRBD1. Germline V gene sequence: CDR1 LNHDA, CDR2 SQIVND (reference sequence). The CDR3 sequence is 12 residues long. The ends lost 6 bases at V and 8 bases at J; junction bases unmatched: 4. This chain's CDR3 is CASRGQGWGYTF. CDR3 in DNA: TGTGCCAGTAGGGGACAGGGATGGGGCTACACCTTC.

The chain joins TRBV24-1 to TRBJ1-5, with a possible D match to TRBD1 (6 bases). Per the germline V gene, CDR1 is KGHDR and CDR2 is SFDVKD. There are 11 residues in the CDR3. Trimming removed 9 bases from V and 4 bases from J, with 6 bases in between. This chain's CDR3 is CATGTNQPQHF. DNA for the CDR3: TGTGCCACCGGGACAAATCAGCCCCAGCATTTT.

This rearrangement joins TRBV9 to TRBJ2-5, with 10 positions matching TRBD2. This CDR3 spans 17 amino acids. Germline V gene lookup returns CDR1 SGDLS and CDR2 YYNGEE. Trimming removed 0 bases from V and 2 bases from J; junction bases left unmatched: 7. The chain's CDR3 is CASSVGASGRGQETQYF. The CDR3 DNA follows: TGTGCCAGCAGCGTAGGGGCTAGCGGGAGAGGACAAGAGACCCAGTACTTC.

The CDR3 DNA reads TGTGCCAGCCACTTGACGGGGAACTACGAGCAGTACTTC. Translating it yields CASHLTGNYEQYF. This sequence joins TRBV25-1 and TRBJ2-7; D might be TRBD2 (5 bases). The V end was cut by 8 bases, the J end by 3 bases, with 14 bases between. This CDR3 spans 13 amino acids. Germline loops: CDR1 MGHDK, CDR2 SYGVNS.